This TCR beta chain was profiled in a study of cytomegalovirus exposure and HLA in healthy donors. Broader study findings: The authors enumerated over 150 TCR beta chains as linked to cytomegalovirus. Beyond CMV serostatus, there was no information to go on about immune exposure.

In the case of this clone: Its antigen is still unknown.

The study ran its PCR with 60 Vbeta and 13 Jbeta primers. Original processing notes: Roughly 11 million of the about 80 million unique TCR beta chains counted in a later analysis were shared. Here immunoSEQ multiplex PCR was the method, and the copy in TCRdb shows in-frame clones only, minus some. D and trimming come from the DNA, and the V and J calls and clone size come from that table. The top ten clones hold roughly 2.5% of a sample with around 120,000 clones, roughly 88% of them seen once. The germline V and J ends were trimmed by 0 bases and 4 bases, with 15 bases remaining between them. Germline loops: CDR1 GTSNPN, CDR2 SVGIG (reference sequence). There are 15 residues in the CDR3. All the people who gave samples were healthy bone marrow donors.

The sequenced sample was PBMCs. The TCR sequence derives from a man aged 50 to 59 in good health and CMV-seronegative. The chain carries TRBV30 and TRBJ1-1; TRBD1 is a possible D gene (5 bases). CDR3 nucleotides: TGTGCCTGGAGTGTTCAGGGTTGGGGTAGCACTGAAGCTTTCTTT. It yields the protein CAWSVQGWGSTEAFF. The entire variable domain, with the rest obtained from reference TRBV30 and TRBJ1-1, is as follows: SQTIHQWPATLVQPVGSPLSLECTVEGTSNPNLYWYRQAAGRGLQLLFYSVGIGQISSEVPQNLSASRPQDRQFILSSKKLLLSDSGFYLCAWSVQGWGSTEAFFGQGTRLTVV.